This T cell receptor (beta chain) derives from a study of beta chain features in type 1 diabetes. Study in general: Examination covered under 110 million sorted cells spanning all samples. Study results and caveats: A closer apparent resemblance between naive, central memory and Treg TCRB repertoires was seen in patients than in healthy donors. Cells with high TCR expression could be over-represented by cDNA sequencing. Patients with Type 1 diabetes showed moderately but significantly shorter TCRB CDR3s in all four CD4+ subsets. There were fewer insertions and more deletions at the VDJ junctions of type 1 diabetes patients.

This clone was recorded a few times. The antigen is undetermined. The V gene's germline CDR1 is MDHEN and CDR2 SYDVKM. CDR3 size: 15 residues. V lost 4 bases to trimming and J lost 2 bases; unmatched junction nucleotides: 5. What was sequenced were expressed TCRB transcripts, since all of the isolated RNA had been reverse transcribed. The protocol was immunoSEQ multiplex PCR, while the TCRdb copy is restricted to in-frame clones and leaves out a portion. Seen here are approximately 250,000 clones, approximately 25% observed once, and the top ten hold 0.012%. This rearrangement joins TRBV28 to TRBJ2-5; 9 bases match TRBD1. This clonotype originated in a woman in her 30s with type 1 diabetes. The sample taken for sequencing was naive CD4+ T cells from blood. CDR3: CASSSGQGYQETQYF. The CDR3 coding sequence is TGTGCCAGCAGTTCGGGACAGGGTTATCAAGAGACCCAGTACTTC.